One T cell receptor (beta chain) is described in this entry. The method was immunoSEQ multiplex PCR; TCRdb's version includes in-frame clones alone and lacks a portion of them. The sample records under 700,000 clones, about 84% being singletons. The germline V gene encodes CDR1 MDHEN and CDR2 SYDVKM. The CDR3 runs 15 residues. V was pared by 6 bases and J by 5 bases, with 12 bases of the junction left unmatched. This sample is part of a study of shared T cell receptors in the human thymus. A further study also used this sample, focusing on human thymus T cells. That publication notes: Resections obtained during corrective heart surgery supplied the thymus tissue.

The chain links TRBV28 to TRBJ1-2, with 7 bases that match TRBD1. The sample comprised thymocytes. The clonotype was recovered from a boy less than two years old with a congenital heart defect. The CDR3: CASRRRQGPGYGYTF. The CDR3 DNA follows: TGTGCCAGCAGGCGAAGACAGGGCCCAGGGTATGGCTACACCTTC.